This TCR beta chain derives from a study of CXCR3-negative and CXCR3-positive naive CD8 T cells. About the study: Roughly 140 million TRB reads were obtained in total, which works out to about 1.5 +/- 0.3 million per library. Study results and caveats: Memory CD8+ T cell repertoires were far less diverse than both naive subsets. Cryopreserved cells showed partially decreased CXCR3 expression, and most assays used fresh PBMCs. For CXCR3-positive naive cells, TRB CDR3s were more hydrophobic than those of CXCR3-negative naive cells.

Concerning this clonotype itself: Its antigen is unidentified.

The authors made the TRB cDNA libraries by 5' RACE using UMI labels. TCRdb reprocessed the 5' RACE reads, keeping one entry per CDR3 protein, no DNA. The sample has 120,000 or so distinct CDR3 sequences. Naive CD8+ T lymphocytes were specified as CD45RO-CCR7+CD27+CD95-. Germline-derived CDR1 and CDR2 are SQVTM and ANQGSEA. The CDR3 loop spans 11 amino acids. The chain recombines TRBV29-1 with TRBJ1-3. The sample was naive CXCR3+ CD8+ T cells from blood. Subset noted: CD45RO-CCR7+CD27+CD95- naive CD8+ T cells expressing CXCR3 (TNR3+). This clonotype was sampled from a human donor in good health. Some clones in this sample may be carry-over from other donors' samples. CDR3 in amino acids: CSVVGGNTIYF.